This section outlines one T cell receptor (beta chain) sequence together with its context. The protocol was immunoSEQ multiplex PCR, while the TCRdb copy is restricted to in-frame clones and leaves out a portion. This sample has under 90,000 clones, with 93% found just once. The data are from a study of technical replicates of blood from a few donors. Sequencing was done on a sample of T cells isolated from PBMCs. This receptor was identified in a human donor in good health.

This CDR3 is CAFTGRGNEKLFF. CDR3 bases: TGTGCCTTCACGGGCAGGGGTAATGAAAAACTGTTTTTT. This chain connects TRBV30 to TRBJ1-4; TRBD1 is a possible D gene (6 bases). V lost 7 bases, J lost 4 bases, and 13 bases lay in between. The length of the CDR3 is 13 residues. Germline V gene data show CDR1 as GTSNPN and CDR2 as SVGIG (reference sequence).